The rows below give T cell receptor beta chains drawn from one sample of a study of control samples from healthy donors and cancer patients. Clones were sequenced by immunoSEQ multiplex PCR, and TCRdb holds only the in-frame ones, with some missing. The profile shows under 150,000 clones, around 92% of them singletons. The specimen was PBMCs. The receptors here all came from a man in his forties or fifties with head and neck cancer. Both conserved end residues are part of each CDR3. Clone size is not always given. Where it is, it says once, few, many or a class for expanded clones.

clone_size: -; v_call: TRBV4-2; cdr3_aa: CASSQDPGGGGNQPQHF
clone_size: -; v_call: TRBV21-1; cdr3_aa: CASSKVRSRATGELFF
clone_size: -; v_call: TRBV12-3/TRBV12-4; cdr3_aa: CASSSDPQETQYF
clone_size: -; v_call: TRBV3-1/TRBV3-2; cdr3_aa: CASSQDLAQGGGYTF
clone_size: -; v_call: TRBV28; cdr3_aa: CASSLGVGGNTIYF
clone_size: -; v_call: TRBV6-2/TRBV6-3; cdr3_aa: CASSYSTGWRYNEQFF
clone_size: once; v_call: TRBV20-1; cdr3_aa: CSASSTGFNSPLHF
clone_size: -; v_call: TRBV7-2; cdr3_aa: CASSRDLGTFEQYF
clone_size: -; v_call: TRBV5-4; cdr3_aa: CASSLGTGRNEKLFF
clone_size: -; v_call: TRBV29-1; cdr3_aa: CSVVGGDYGYTF
clone_size: -; v_call: TRBV7-2; cdr3_aa: CASSLRAPSSYNEQFF
clone_size: -; v_call: TRBV13; cdr3_aa: CASSGGSRNEQFF
clone_size: -; v_call: TRBV3-1/TRBV3-2; cdr3_aa: CASRDGTSGYNEQFF
clone_size: -; v_call: TRBV19; cdr3_aa: CASSVPDGNTIYF
clone_size: -; v_call: TRBV9; cdr3_aa: CASSVSPRGELFF
clone_size: -; v_call: TRBV11-2; cdr3_aa: CASSLTPLGDSYTF
clone_size: -; v_call: TRBV7-2; cdr3_aa: CASSLAQGNYGYTF
clone_size: -; v_call: TRBV27; cdr3_aa: CASSPGPTLQYF
clone_size: -; v_call: TRBV5-1; cdr3_aa: CASRQGNTGELFF
clone_size: -; v_call: TRBV4-1; cdr3_aa: CASSQGGETQYF
clone_size: -; v_call: TRBV6-6; cdr3_aa: CASSFVQGGEDGYTF
clone_size: once; v_call: TRBV7-9; cdr3_aa: CASSWMGSPGGNTEAFF
clone_size: once; v_call: TRBV30; cdr3_aa: CAWKAGPGELFF
clone_size: -; v_call: TRBV19; cdr3_aa: CASSTGGRSYNSPLHF
clone_size: -; v_call: TRBV28; cdr3_aa: CASSLGGGGEAFF
clone_size: -; v_call: TRBV11-2; cdr3_aa: CASSQRPVASDTGELFF